The 26 T cell receptor beta chains in this list originate from one sample, sequenced in a study of T-cell memory formation after mild COVID-19. TCRdb re-analysed the 5' RACE reads in MiXCR, keeping a single row per CDR3 protein. Found here are some 68,000 distinct CDR3 sequences, around 17% of them singletons; the top ten hold around 29%. Sequencing was done on a sample of PBMCs or a T cell subset sorted from them (not recorded which). Source of these receptors: an adult woman who had mild COVID-19 (a few samples of this study predate the infection). Cell type and time point are not known.

The J gene is TRBJ2-3, the V gene TRBV6-6; TRBD2 aligns across 9 bases. The CDR3 is 15 residues long. Germline CDR1 and CDR2: MNHNY and SVGAGI (reference sequence). Trimming cost V 5 bases and J 3 bases; bases outside gene matches: 6. For the CDR3, the DNA is TGTGCCAGCAGTGATCCGGGACTAGCTACAGATACGCAGTATTTT. The encoded protein is CASSDPGLATDTQYF.

This clonotype was recorded a few times. The chain joins TRBV12-3 or TRBV12-4 to TRBJ2-1; D is ambiguous. The ends were cut back, 4 bases at V and 5 bases at J, with 3 bases in the middle. CDR3 length equals 11 residues. The CDR3, as DNA: TGTGCCAGCAGTTCCAACAATGAGCAGTTCTTC. It encodes CASSSNNEQFF.

This chain joins TRBV2 and TRBJ2-1, with TRBD1 as a possible D gene (6 bases). The CDR3 is made up of 14 amino acids. CDR1 is SNHLY and CDR2 is FYNNEI in the germline V gene. Trimming removed 7 bases at V and 2 bases at J, with 12 bases between. CDR3 region: CASTSDSTYNEQFF. Here the CDR3 DNA reads TGTGCCAGCACTTCGGACAGCACCTACAATGAGCAGTTCTTC.

The V and J genes are TRBV4-1 and TRBJ2-7; TRBD1 aligns across 8 bases. V lost 4 bases, J lost 4 bases, and 9 bases stayed unmatched. The CDR3 is 15 residues long. CDR1 and CDR2 from the germline V gene are MGHRA and YSYEKL. CDR3 DNA: TGCGCCAGCAGCCCAACCGGGACAGGACGATACGAGCAGTACTTC. Translated: CASSPTGTGRYEQYF.

This clonotype was observed a few times. The junction and the germline gene differ at one end; a read error may be behind it. CDR3 protein: CASSQEPGQGEVF. DNA of the CDR3: TGCGCCAGCAGCCAGGAGCCGGGACAGGGTGAGGTCTTC. The chain joins TRBV4-1 to TRBJ2-7, with 9 bases lining up with TRBD1. This CDR3 region has 13 residues. Germline CDR1 and CDR2: MGHRA and YSYEKL.

This clonotype has ten or more counts. The V and J genes are TRBV7-8 and TRBJ2-1; D is perhaps TRBD2 (5 bases). Germline CDR1 SGHVS, CDR2 FQNEAQ. The CDR3 is made up of 12 amino acids. Between the trimmed V and J ends, which lost 6 bases and 9 bases, there was a span of 12 bases. CDR3 amino acids: CASREGTGEQFF. The CDR3 DNA reads TGTGCCAGCAGAGAGGGAACTGGTGAGCAGTTCTTC.

The J gene is TRBJ2-3, the V gene TRBV4-1; TRBD2 agrees at 10 bases. The CDR3 contains 15 residues. The trim removed 4 bases at V and 4 bases at J, leaving 5 bases unmatched. Germline-derived CDR1 and CDR2 are MGHRA and YSYEKL. The CDR3 region has the DNA TGCGCCAGCAGCCTCCGAGCGGGGGGGTCAGATACGCAGTATTTT. It yields the protein CASSLRAGGSDTQYF.

In its sample, this clonotype was seen a few times. The V gene is TRBV5-1, the J gene TRBJ1-1, with 7 bases matching TRBD1. Germline V lookup: CDR1 SGHRS, CDR2 YFSETQ. The CDR3 sequence is 15 residues long. The J segment lost 1 base and the V segment lost 5 bases, leaving 8 bases of the junction unmatched. The CDR3 DNA is TGCGCCAGCAGAGTACAGGGGTTGGGGAACACTGAAGCTTTCTTT. It is translated as CASRVQGLGNTEAFF.

The rearrangement uses TRBV11-2 and TRBJ2-1, with TRBD1 matching over 8 bases. The junction had 4 bases not matched to a gene; V was cut back by 5 bases and J by 4 bases. Germline CDR1 and CDR2: SGHAT and FQNNGV. The CDR3 is 14 amino acids. The CDR3 region has the DNA TGTGCCAGCAGCCCAGGGGGCGCGTACAATGAGCAGTTCTTC. The encoded protein is CASSPGGAYNEQFF.

This clonotype was counted between two and nine times. This chain links TRBV9 with TRBJ2-1; 10 bases map to TRBD2. Germline trimming cut 3 bases from V and 0 bases from J; bases unmatched to any gene: 18. Germline V gene lookup returns CDR1 SGDLS and CDR2 YYNGEE. The CDR3 extends over 21 amino acids. CDR3 DNA sequence: TGTGCCAGCAGCGCCTCGACTAGCGGGTATGACGACGATAGCTCCTACAATGAGCAGTTCTTC. Translating it yields CASSASTSGYDDDSSYNEQFF.

This clonotype was detected a few times. The J gene is TRBJ2-7, the V gene TRBV5-5, with TRBD1 as a possible D gene (7 bases). CDR3 length: 15 amino acids. The V and J ends lost 2 bases and 4 bases respectively, with 16 bases between them. Per the germline V gene, CDR1 is SGHKS and CDR2 is YYEKEE (reference sequence). The CDR3 sequence is CASSFWRGRLYEQYF. CDR3 bases: TGTGCCAGCAGCTTTTGGAGGGGGCGACTGTACGAGCAGTACTTC.

In its sample, this clonotype was seen a few times. This chain connects TRBV5-5 to TRBJ2-1, with 8 bases lining up with TRBD2. Germline CDR1 and CDR2: SGHKS and YYEKEE (reference sequence). This CDR3 spans 15 amino acids. The junction had 5 bases not matched to a gene; V was cut back by 4 bases and J by 2 bases. Here the CDR3 reads CASSPGGPAYNEQFF. CDR3 nucleotides: TGTGCCAGCAGCCCGGGGGGGCCGGCCTACAATGAGCAGTTCTTC.

This clonotype was found a few times. This chain's CDR3 is CASSPGTSYTDTQYF. CDR3 DNA sequence: TGCGCCAGCAGCCCAGGGACATCGTACACAGATACGCAGTATTTT. The rearrangement joins TRBV5-1 to TRBJ2-3, with a weak D call TRBD1 (6 bases). The ends were cut back, 4 bases at V and 2 bases at J, with 14 bases in the middle. This CDR3 has 15 amino acids. Germline CDR1 reads SGHRS; CDR2 reads YFSETQ.

This clonotype has more than one count but fewer than ten. The rearrangement uses TRBV11-1 and TRBJ2-7; D is undetermined. Germline CDR1 is SGHAT and CDR2 is FQDESV (reference sequence). The CDR3 runs to 13 residues. V lost 3 bases and J lost 4, with 10 bases in between. CDR3 protein: CASSFAPLYEQYF. The CDR3 region has the DNA TGTGCCAGCAGCTTTGCTCCCCTTTACGAGCAGTACTTC.

The chain carries TRBV7-9 and TRBJ2-3; 8 bases agree with TRBD1. J was trimmed by 5 bases and V by 5 bases; bases with no gene match: 9. Germline V gene lookup returns CDR1 SEHNR and CDR2 FQNEAQ (reference sequence). CDR3 length equals 15 residues. The CDR3 nucleotides read TGTGCCAGCAGCGTATGGACAGGGCGAGGAGATACGCAGTATTTT. Protein: CASSVWTGRGDTQYF.

This rearrangement joins TRBV5-1 to TRBJ2-3, with 14 bases lining up with TRBD2. Looked up from germline, CDR1 is SGHRS and CDR2 is YFSETQ. This CDR3 region has 19 residues. Trimming took 4 bases from V and 0 from J; bases not matched to a gene: 10. CDR3 DNA sequence: TGCGCCAGCAGCATAGGACTAGCGGGGGGATACGCTAGCACAGATACGCAGTATTTT. Protein product: CASSIGLAGGYASTDTQYF.

The gene calls are TRBV11-3 and TRBJ2-3; D remains ambiguous. Between the trimmed V and J ends, which lost 5 bases and 0 bases, there was a span of 15 bases. The CDR3 runs 16 residues. The V gene's germline CDR1 is SGHNT and CDR2 YENEEA. The CDR3 DNA follows: TGTGCCAGCAGCCCGTATCGTCCGGACAGCACAGATACGCAGTATTTT. Its translation is CASSPYRPDSTDTQYF.

This clonotype was observed a few times. The V call is TRBV24-1, the J call TRBJ2-3; D remains ambiguous. This CDR3 is 13 amino acids long. CDR1 KGHDR and CDR2 SFDVKD come from the germline V gene. V lost 10 bases to trimming and J lost 3 bases, with 13 bases between them. CDR3 region: CATSRAQTDTQYF. DNA for the CDR3: TGTGCCACTTCTAGGGCACAGACAGATACGCAGTATTTT.

The V gene is TRBV12-3 or TRBV12-4, the J gene TRBJ2-4, with D tentatively TRBD1 (6 bases). The CDR3 extends over 13 amino acids. Deletions cut 1 base from V and 8 bases from J, with 9 bases between. The CDR3 sequence is CASSLDGGDIQYF. CDR3 in DNA: TGTGCCAGCAGTTTAGATGGGGGCGACATTCAGTACTTC.

The sample holds a few counts of this clonotype. The chain links TRBV7-2 to TRBJ2-5; TRBD2 matches 8 bases. Germline trimming cut 1 base from V and 7 bases from J; bases unmatched to any gene: 11. CDR1 and CDR2 from the germline V gene are SGHTA and FQGNSA. This CDR3 is built from 16 residues. DNA for the CDR3: TGTGCCAGCAGCTTAGGTTTCGGGGGGGGCGTGATGACCCAGTACTTC. It is translated as CASSLGFGGGVMTQYF.

A few counts support this clonotype. This chain joins TRBV19 and TRBJ2-1; no clear D. The V gene lost 0 bases and the J gene lost 10 bases, with 10 bases spanning the gap. The CDR3 is 13 residues long. CDR1 and CDR2 (germline): LNHDA, SQIVND (reference sequence). The CDR3 loop reads CASSIEGSWEQFF. The CDR3 coding sequence is TGTGCCAGTAGTATAGAGGGCAGTTGGGAGCAGTTCTTC.

This clonotype was seen only a few times. V and J are TRBV29-1 and TRBJ2-1; possible D gene TRBD2, 6 bases. The CDR3 runs 11 residues. Germline CDR1 SQVTM, CDR2 ANQGSEA. V lost 6 bases, J lost 3 bases, and 6 bases lay in between. Written as DNA, the CDR3 is TGCAGCGTGCGGGACTACAATGAGCAGTTCTTC. Translated, it gives CSVRDYNEQFF.

In DNA, the CDR3 is TGTGCCAGCAGTGAGGGGACTGGTTTATCATCTAGCACAGATACGCAGTATTTT. Its translation: CASSEGTGLSSSTDTQYF. This chain connects TRBV25-1 to TRBJ2-3, with D possibly being TRBD2 (6 bases). Germline V lookup: CDR1 MGHDK, CDR2 SYGVNS. This CDR3 comprises 18 residues. Deletions cut 3 bases from V and 0 bases from J, with 19 bases between.

This clonotype was detected a few times. The rearrangement joins TRBV4-1 to TRBJ1-4; the D gene is possibly TRBD1 (5 bases). This CDR3 has 13 amino acids. Germline CDR1 is MGHRA and CDR2 is YSYEKL. V was trimmed by 1 base and J by 8 bases, leaving 8 bases between them. CDR3 bases: TGCGCCAGCAGCCAAGTCGGGGGGGAAAAACTGTTTTTT. Its protein is CASSQVGGEKLFF.

This clonotype was seen a few times. The genes are TRBV7-9 and TRBJ2-1; D possibly uses TRBD1 or TRBD2 (5 bases each). This CDR3 spans 14 amino acids. The germline V gene encodes CDR1 SEHNR and CDR2 FQNEAQ (reference sequence). The V gene lost 5 bases and the J gene lost 5 bases, with 13 bases spanning the gap. The CDR3 region is CASSLPLGDNEQFF. The DNA for the CDR3 is TGTGCCAGCAGCCTCCCCTTGGGGGACAATGAGCAGTTCTTC.

The rearrangement uses TRBV20-1 and TRBJ2-7, with 11 bases that match TRBD1. Trimming cost V 1 base and J 4 bases; bases outside gene matches: 6. The CDR3 loop spans 15 amino acids. Germline V gene sequence: CDR1 DFQATT, CDR2 SNEGSKA (reference sequence). The CDR3 sequence is CSARGQGQGVYEQYF. The CDR3 bases are TGCAGTGCTAGAGGGCAGGGACAGGGGGTTTACGAGCAGTACTTC.